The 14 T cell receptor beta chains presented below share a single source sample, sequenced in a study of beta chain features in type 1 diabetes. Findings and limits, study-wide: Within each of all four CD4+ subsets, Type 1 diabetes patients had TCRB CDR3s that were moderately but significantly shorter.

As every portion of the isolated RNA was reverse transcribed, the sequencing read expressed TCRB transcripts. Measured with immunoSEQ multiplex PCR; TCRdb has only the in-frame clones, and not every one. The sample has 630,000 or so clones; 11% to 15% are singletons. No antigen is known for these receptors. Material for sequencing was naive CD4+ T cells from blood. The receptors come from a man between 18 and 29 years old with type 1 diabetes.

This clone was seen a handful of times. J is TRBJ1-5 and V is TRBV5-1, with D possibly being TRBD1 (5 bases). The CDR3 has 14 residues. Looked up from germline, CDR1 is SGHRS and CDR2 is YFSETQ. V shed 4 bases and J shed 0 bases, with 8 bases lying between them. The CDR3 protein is CASSPDISNQPQHF. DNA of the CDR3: TGCGCCAGCAGCCCGGACATTAGCAATCAGCCCCAGCATTTT.

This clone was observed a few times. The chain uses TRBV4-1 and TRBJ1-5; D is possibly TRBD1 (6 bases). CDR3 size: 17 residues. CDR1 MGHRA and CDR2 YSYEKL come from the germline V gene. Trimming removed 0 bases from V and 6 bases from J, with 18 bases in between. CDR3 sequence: CASSQDRGDITGQPQHF. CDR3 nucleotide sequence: TGCGCCAGCAGCCAAGATCGCGGGGACATAACCGGTCAGCCCCAGCATTTT.

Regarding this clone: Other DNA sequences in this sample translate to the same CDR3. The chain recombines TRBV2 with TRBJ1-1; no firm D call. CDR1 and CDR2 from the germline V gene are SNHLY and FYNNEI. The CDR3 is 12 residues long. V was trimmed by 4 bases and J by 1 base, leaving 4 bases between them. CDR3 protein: CASSARNTEAFF. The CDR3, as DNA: TGTGCCAGCAGTGCGAGGAACACTGAAGCTTTCTTT. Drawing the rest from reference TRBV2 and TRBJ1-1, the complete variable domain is EPEVTQTPSHQVTQMGQEVILRCVPISNHLYFYWYRQILGQKVEFLVSFYNNEISEKSEIFDDQFSVERPDGSNFTLKIRSTKLEDSAMYFCASSARNTEAFFGQGTRLTVV.

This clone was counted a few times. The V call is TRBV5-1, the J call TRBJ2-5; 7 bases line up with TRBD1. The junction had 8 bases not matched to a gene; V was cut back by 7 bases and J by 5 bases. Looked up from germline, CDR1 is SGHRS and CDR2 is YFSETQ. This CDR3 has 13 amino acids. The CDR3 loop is CASGGQDRETQYF. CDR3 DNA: TGCGCCAGCGGCGGACAGGACCGGGAGACCCAGTACTTC.

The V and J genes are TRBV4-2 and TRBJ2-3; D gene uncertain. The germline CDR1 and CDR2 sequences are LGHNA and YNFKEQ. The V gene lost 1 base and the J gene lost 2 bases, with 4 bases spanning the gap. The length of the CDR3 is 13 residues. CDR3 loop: CASSQASTDTQYF. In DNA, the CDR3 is TGTGCCAGCAGCCAAGCCTCCACAGATACGCAGTATTTT.

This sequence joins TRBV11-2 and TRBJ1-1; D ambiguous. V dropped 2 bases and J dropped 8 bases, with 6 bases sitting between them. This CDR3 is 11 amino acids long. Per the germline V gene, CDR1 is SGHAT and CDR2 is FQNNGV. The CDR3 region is CASSLMGEAFF. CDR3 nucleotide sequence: TGTGCCAGCAGCTTAATGGGGGAAGCTTTCTTT.

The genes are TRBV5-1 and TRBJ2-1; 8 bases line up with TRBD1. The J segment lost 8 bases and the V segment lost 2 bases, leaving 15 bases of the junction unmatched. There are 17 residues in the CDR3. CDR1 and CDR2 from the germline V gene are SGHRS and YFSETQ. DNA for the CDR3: TGCGCCAGCAGCTTAGACAGGGGCTCAGTGTCCTTCGATGAGCAGTTCTTC. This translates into CASSLDRGSVSFDEQFF.

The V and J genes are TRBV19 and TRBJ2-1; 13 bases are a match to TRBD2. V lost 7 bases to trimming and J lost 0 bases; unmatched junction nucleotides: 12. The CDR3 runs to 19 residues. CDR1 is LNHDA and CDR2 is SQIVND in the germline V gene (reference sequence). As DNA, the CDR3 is TGTGCCAGTATGGGAAGACTAGCGGGAGGACCGAGCTCCTACAATGAGCAGTTCTTC. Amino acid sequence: CASMGRLAGGPSSYNEQFF. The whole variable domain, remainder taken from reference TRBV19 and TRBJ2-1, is DGGITQSPKYLFRKEGQNVTLSCEQNLNHDAMYWYRQDPGQGLRLIYYSQIVNDFQKGDIAEGYSVSREKKESFPLTVTSAQKNPTAFYLCASMGRLAGGPSSYNEQFFGPGTRLTVL.

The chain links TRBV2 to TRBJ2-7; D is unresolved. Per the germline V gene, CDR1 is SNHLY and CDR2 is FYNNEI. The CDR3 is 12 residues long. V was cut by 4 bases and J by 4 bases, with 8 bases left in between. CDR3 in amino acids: CASSASIYEQYF. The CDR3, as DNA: TGTGCCAGCAGTGCGTCTATTTACGAGCAGTACTTC.

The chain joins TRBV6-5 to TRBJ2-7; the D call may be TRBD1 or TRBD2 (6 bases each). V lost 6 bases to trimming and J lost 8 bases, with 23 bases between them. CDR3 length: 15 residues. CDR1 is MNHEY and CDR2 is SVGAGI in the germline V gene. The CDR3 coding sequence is TGTGCCAGCAGCTTAAACGGGGATTGGAGGGGGAAGCAGTACTTC. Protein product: CASSLNGDWRGKQYF.

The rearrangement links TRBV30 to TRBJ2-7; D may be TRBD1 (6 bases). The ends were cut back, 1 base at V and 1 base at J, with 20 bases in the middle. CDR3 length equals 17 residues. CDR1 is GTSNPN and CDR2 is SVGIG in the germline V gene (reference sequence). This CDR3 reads CAWSGAQAGVISYEQYF. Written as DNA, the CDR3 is TGTGCCTGGAGTGGGGCCCAGGCAGGGGTGATTTCCTACGAGCAGTACTTC.

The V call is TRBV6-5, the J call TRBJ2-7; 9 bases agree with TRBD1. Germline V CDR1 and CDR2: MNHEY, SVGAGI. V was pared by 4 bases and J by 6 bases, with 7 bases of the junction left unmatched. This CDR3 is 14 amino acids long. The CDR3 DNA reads TGTGCCAGCAGTTCCTCCGGACAGGGGTCCGAGCAGTACTTC. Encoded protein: CASSSSGQGSEQYF.

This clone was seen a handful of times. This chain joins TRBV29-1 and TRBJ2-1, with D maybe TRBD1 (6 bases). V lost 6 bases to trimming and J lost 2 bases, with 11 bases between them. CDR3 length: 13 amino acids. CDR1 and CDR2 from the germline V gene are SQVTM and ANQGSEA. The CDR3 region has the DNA TGCAGCGTACAGGGTACCCCCTACAATGAGCAGTTCTTC. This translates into CSVQGTPYNEQFF.

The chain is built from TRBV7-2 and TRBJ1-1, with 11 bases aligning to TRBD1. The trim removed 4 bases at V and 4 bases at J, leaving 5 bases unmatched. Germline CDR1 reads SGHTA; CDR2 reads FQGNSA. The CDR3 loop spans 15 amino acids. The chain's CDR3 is CASSSTGTGGTEAFF. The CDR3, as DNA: TGTGCCAGCAGCTCTACCGGGACAGGGGGCACTGAAGCTTTCTTT.